The table lists the clone carrying this TCR beta chain with a few counts. Its antigen is not known. Both TCR beta VDJ combination and CDR3 sequence profiling were carried out. Genomic DNA was the template for this profiling. TCRdb recomputed calls from the reads with MiXCR, one row per CDR3 protein. The table has some 160,000 distinct CDR3 sequences, more than 45% seen once. Individuals selected for sequencing had exhibited CD8+CD57+ cell expansion on flow cytometry. Severe acquired aplastic anemia was diagnosed in all patients. Among the patients, none had received any therapy at the time of blood sampling. This specimen belongs to a study of CD8+CD57+ T cells in acquired aplastic anemia. The study, taken as a whole, reports: Both patients and controls carried the same twenty-nine CD8+ CDR3 sequences.

Deletions cut 4 bases from V and 8 bases from J, with 21 bases between. This CDR3 is 15 amino acids long. Germline CDR1 is SGHTS and CDR2 is YDEGEE. Material: sorted CD4+, CD8+, or CD8+CD57+ T cells (not recorded which) from PBMCs. The TCR sequence derives from a human donor with aplastic anemia. The chain links TRBV5-8 to TRBJ1-2, with D possibly being TRBD1 (6 bases). The CDR3 sequence: CASSGPEAGARGYTF. The CDR3, as DNA: TGTGCCAGCAGCGGCCCCGAGGCAGGGGCCAGAGGCTACACCTTC.